The 18 T cell receptor beta chains below were found in one sample sequenced in a study of tissue T cells after allogeneic stem cell transplantation. Indicated time point: mouse harvest day 7 after allogeneic transplant. Mouse grafts combined 10^7 T-cell-depleted bone marrow cells with 10^6 splenic CD5+ T cells. TCRdb keeps only in-frame clones here, not all; method: immunoSEQ multiplex PCR. The repertoire consists of fewer than 7,500 clones, with 50% occurring once and the leading ten covering approximately 5%. Sequencing input: gut tissue. The receptors shown here come from a female BALB/c mouse given C57BL/6 T cells with graft-versus-host disease after an allogeneic hematopoietic cell transplant.

This clone was picked up a small number of times. Gene names are mouse gene names. The read comes to an end 1 residue before the CDR3 does, leaving the germline J gene to fill in the end. The J gene is TRBJ2-4, the V gene TRBV26; perhaps D is TRBD1 or TRBD2 (5 bases each). The CDR3 spans 13 residues. V was clipped by 3 bases and J by 2 bases, with 6 bases between them. CDR1 is KGHPV, CDR2 FQNQEV, per germline (reference sequence). The CDR3 region is CASSLGTQNTLYF. CDR3 DNA (partial): TGTGCCAGCAGTCTTGGGACTCAAAACACCTTGTAC. The whole variable domain, remainder taken from reference TRBV26 and TRBJ2-4, is NSKVIQTPRYLVKGQGQKAKMRCIPEKGHPVVFWYQQNKNNEFKFLINFQNQEVLQQIDMTEKRFSAECPSNSPCSLEIQSSEAGDSALYLCASSLGTQNTLYFGAGTRLSVL.

On this clone itself: The gene names here belong to mouse. The read stops 1 residue short of the end of the CDR3; the missing end is completed from the germline J gene. The rearrangement uses TRBV16 and TRBJ2-7, with 8 bases that match TRBD2. Germline CDR1 is SGHSA and CDR2 is FRNQAP. Losses at the gene ends were 3 bases for V and 2 bases for J; bases not matched to a gene: 6. The CDR3 runs 15 residues. The CDR3 sequence: CASSFGGGRAYEQYF. The sequenced CDR3 bases are TGTGCAAGCAGCTTTGGGGGGGGGCGCGCCTATGAACAGTAC.

As for this clone: Gene and germline names: mouse. The CDR3 loop reads CASSMTGVNYAEQFF. The sequenced part of the CDR3 DNA is TGTGCCAGCAGTATGACTGGGGTCAACTATGCTGAGCAGTTC. This chain uses TRBV19 with TRBJ2-1; 8 bases match TRBD2. The read ends 1 residue before the CDR3 terminus; that terminus is restored from the germline J gene. Per germline, CDR1 FNHDT and CDR2 SITEND (reference sequence). The junction had 2 bases not matched to a gene; V was cut back by 2 bases and J by 1 base. The CDR3 is 15 amino acids.

This clone was seen more than once but under ten times. The gene names given are mouse names. Coverage ceases 1 residue before the CDR3 finishes, and the germline J gene fills in the end. The gene calls are TRBV13-2 and TRBJ2-5; 9 bases match TRBD2. The ends lost 0 bases at V and 4 bases at J; junction bases unmatched: 3. This CDR3 contains 15 residues. From germline, CDR1 is NNHNN and CDR2 SYGAGS (reference sequence). The CDR3 here is CASGDALGGKDTQYF. CDR3 DNA (partial): TGTGCCAGCGGTGATGCACTGGGGGGAAAAGACACCCAGTAC.

Points on this clone: Mouse germline and gene names are used. The CDR3 end lies 1 residue beyond the end of the read and is filled in from the germline J gene. The V gene is TRBV31, the J gene TRBJ1-4; D gene unclear. V lost 3 bases to trimming and J lost 4 bases, with 9 bases between them. There are 13 residues in the CDR3. Germline V CDR1 and CDR2: GKSSPN, SITVG. CDR3 DNA, as far as it was read: TGTGCCTGGAGCCCTTTTAACAACGAAAGATTATTT. Its translation is CAWSPFNNERLF. The entire CDR3 is CAWSPFNNERLFF.

Details on this clone: Germline and genes here are mouse. The sequenced part of the CDR3 DNA is TGCTCCAGCAGTCAAACAGCAAACACAGAAGTCTTC. This sequence encodes CSSSQTANTEVF. From start to end, the CDR3 is CSSSQTANTEVFF. This rearrangement joins TRBV23 to TRBJ1-1; the table's D call of TRBD1 was not tested on the DNA. The missing CDR3 end, 1 residue past where the read stops, is filled in from the germline J gene. This CDR3 contains 13 residues. CDR1 is KGHTA and CDR2 is FQNQQP in the germline V gene.

This clone has more than one count but fewer than ten. Genes here carry mouse names. Read sequence stops 1 residue before the CDR3 end, and the germline J gene provides the missing end. This chain uses TRBV26 with TRBJ1-6, with a possible D match to TRBD1 (5 bases). TRBJ1-6 belongs to the ORF category, with a function that is uncertain. The length of the CDR3 is 14 residues. Germline V CDR1 and CDR2: KGHPV, FQNQEV (reference sequence). V lost 6 bases, J lost 4 bases, and 10 bases lay in between. The part of the CDR3 DNA that was read is TGTGCCAGCAGCAGGGAGGGGTATAATTCGCCCCTCTAC. Translation gives CASSREGYNSPLY. The CDR3 reads in full as CASSREGYNSPLYF.

As to this clone: Mouse names are used for the genes. The CDR3 goes on 1 residue after the read ends, and that part is filled in from the germline J gene. This sequence joins TRBV26 and TRBJ2-1; no clear D. Trimming took off 5 bases at V and 0 bases at J, with 8 bases between the two ends. The CDR3 totals 14 residues. The V gene's germline CDR1 is KGHPV and CDR2 FQNQEV (reference sequence). CDR3 protein: CASSLRTNYAEQFF. The part of the CDR3 DNA that was read is TGTGCCAGCAGTTTGCGGACTAACTATGCTGAGCAGTTC.

Regarding this clone: Genes here carry mouse names. The read comes to an end 1 residue before the CDR3 does, leaving the germline J gene to fill in the end. The chain employs TRBV26 and TRBJ2-2, with TRBD2 as a possible D gene (7 bases). Germline lookup yields CDR1 KGHPV and CDR2 FQNQEV (reference sequence). V was trimmed by 3 bases and J by 4 bases, leaving 9 bases between them. This CDR3 contains 14 residues. CDR3: CASSLWGATGQLYF. CDR3 DNA (partial): TGTGCCAGCAGTCTTTGGGGGGCCACCGGGCAGCTCTAC.

Points on this clone: Gene and germline names: mouse. Read sequence stops 1 residue before the CDR3 end, and the germline J gene provides the missing end. This chain links TRBV3 with TRBJ1-4; 7 nucleotides agree with TRBD1. CDR3 length equals 15 residues. The junction had 6 bases not matched to a gene; V was cut back by 5 bases and J by 3 bases. In germline, CDR1 is SNHLY, CDR2 FYNGKV (reference sequence). This CDR3 is CASSRQGGANERLFF. The DNA read from the CDR3 is TGTGCCAGCAGCAGACAGGGAGGGGCCAACGAAAGATTATTT.

As regards this clone: Germline and genes: mouse. The observed sequence ends 1 residue before the CDR3 terminus, with the missing tail filled in from the germline J gene. The rearrangement uses TRBV15 and TRBJ2-1; TRBD2 agrees at 8 bases. The CDR3 covers 16 residues. The V and J ends lost 6 bases and 2 bases, in that order; junction bases with no gene match: 9. Germline CDR1 is SGHND and CDR2 is FRSKSL. CDR3 loop: CASSPGWGVYYAEQFF. Partial CDR3 DNA: TGTGCCAGCAGCCCCGGCTGGGGGGTCTACTATGCTGAGCAGTTC.

In its sample, this clone was seen a few times. The gene names here belong to mouse. The read terminates 1 residue before the CDR3 end, so the remaining end is supplied by the germline J gene. The chain uses TRBV5 and TRBJ2-7; a possible D gene is TRBD2 (5 bases). Trimming removed 0 bases from V and 2 bases from J, with 5 bases in between. The CDR3 runs 13 residues. Germline loops: CDR1 LGHNA, CDR2 YNLKQL (reference sequence). The sequenced CDR3 bases are TGTGCCAGCAGCCAAGACTGGGCCTATGAACAGTAC. Amino acid sequence: CASSQDWAYEQY. The full-length CDR3 reads as CASSQDWAYEQYF.

Regarding this clone: The listed genes are named as in mouse. The read ends 1 residue early relative to the CDR3; the germline J gene fills the gap. V is TRBV26 and J is TRBJ2-2, with unresolved D. V was shortened by 4 bases and J by 2 bases, with 5 bases between the two germline ends. Looked up from germline, CDR1 is KGHPV and CDR2 is FQNQEV (reference sequence). The CDR3 is 13 residues long. CDR3 DNA, as far as it was read: TGTGCCAGCAGTCGGCAGAACACCGGGCAGCTCTAC. Its protein product is CASSRQNTGQLY. The whole CDR3 sequence is CASSRQNTGQLYF.

A note on this clone: Here the gene names and germline are mouse. The read is 1 residue too short to cover the CDR3 end, so that end is filled in from the germline J gene. The rearrangement links TRBV16 to TRBJ2-2, with TRBD1 matching 8 bases. Losses at the gene ends were 3 bases for V and 2 bases for J; bases not matched to a gene: 2. The CDR3 is 15 amino acids. CDR1 is SGHSA, CDR2 FRNQAP, per germline. CDR3 DNA (partial): TGTGCAAGCAGCTTGCAGGGGGCGAACACCGGGCAGCTCTAC. Its protein product is CASSLQGANTGQLY. The CDR3, in full, reads CASSLQGANTGQLYF.

Details on this clone: Any gene name here is a mouse gene name. The read ends 1 residue shy of where the CDR3 ends; the end is completed using the germline J gene. This specimen includes other DNA sequences encoding the same CDR3. This chain connects TRBV1 to TRBJ1-4; 11 bases fit TRBD1. The CDR3 is 15 residues long. Germline CDR1 is NSQYPW and CDR2 is LRSPGD (reference sequence). V dropped 3 bases and J dropped 5; count of bases not matched to a gene: 2. CDR3 DNA (partial): TGCACCTGCAGTGCGCGGGACAGGGGGAACGAAAGATTATTT. Its protein is CTCSARDRGNERLF. The whole CDR3 sequence is CTCSARDRGNERLFF.

For this clone: These gene names are mouse names. The read halts 1 residue ahead of the CDR3 end, with the missing end drawn from the germline J gene. The chain links TRBV26 to TRBJ1-1; D remains unclear. The CDR3 covers 12 residues. The germline V and J ends were trimmed by 4 bases and 7 bases, with 10 bases remaining between them. The germline CDR1 and CDR2 sequences are KGHPV and FQNQEV (reference sequence). The part of the CDR3 DNA that was read is TGTGCCAGCAGTCCCGGTCGGGGAGAAGTCTTC. This encodes CASSPGRGEVF. The whole CDR3 is CASSPGRGEVFF.

This clone was detected only a few times. The gene names given are mouse names. CDR3 region: CASSLRDSYEQYF. CDR3 DNA, as far as it was read: TGTGCCAGCAGCCTCCGGGACAGTTATGAACAGTAC. The rearrangement uses TRBV3 and TRBJ2-7, with TRBD1 identical over 7 bases. The read finishes 1 residue shy of the CDR3 end, and the germline J gene is used to complete it. Germline-derived CDR1 and CDR2 are SNHLY and FYNGKV (reference sequence). CDR3 length: 13 residues. Losses at the gene ends were 5 bases for V and 4 bases for J; bases not matched to a gene: 5.

As to this clone: The gene names here belong to mouse. CDR3 sequence: CASSLGGARAETLYF. Incomplete CDR3 DNA: TGTGCCAGCAGTCTCGGGGGGGCGCGAGCAGAAACGCTGTAT. The V and J genes are TRBV24 and TRBJ2-3; 8 nucleotides match TRBD2. The CDR3 is cut off 1 residue early in the read; its end comes from the germline J gene. Trimming cost V 3 bases and J 3 bases; bases outside gene matches: 5. Per the germline V gene, CDR1 is KGHTA and CDR2 is FRNEEI. CDR3 length equals 15 residues.